Below are 26 T cell receptor beta chains sequenced from a single sample in a study of T-cell memory formation after mild COVID-19. TCRdb fed the 5' RACE reads into MiXCR, producing one record per CDR3 protein. This sample carries just under 350,000 distinct CDR3 sequences, 10% to 15% of them seen once, and the ten largest clones take 20% to 25%. Input material: PBMCs or a T cell subset sorted from them (not recorded which). These receptors all stem from a man younger than 35 who had mild COVID-19 (a few samples of this study predate the infection). Cell type and time point are not known.

This clonotype was counted between two and nine times. This chain links TRBV19 with TRBJ1-1; D unresolved. The CDR3 sequence is 12 residues long. The germline CDR1 and CDR2 sequences are LNHDA and SQIVND (reference sequence). V was cut by 7 bases and J by 3 bases, with 9 bases left in between. The CDR3 nucleotides read TGTGCCAGTAAATCATCGGACACTGAAGCTTTCTTT. This translates into CASKSSDTEAFF.

This clonotype was found a few times. The chain is built from TRBV7-8 and TRBJ2-2, with D possibly TRBD2 on 5 matching bases. Trimming cost V 0 bases and J 2 bases, with 19 bases left between them. This CDR3 has 19 amino acids. Germline V gene lookup returns CDR1 SGHVS and CDR2 FQNEAQ. The DNA for the CDR3 is TGTGCCAGCAGCTTAGCTCTAGCAGGCCCCCTCTCTAACACCGGGGAGCTGTTTTTT. Its protein is CASSLALAGPLSNTGELFF.

This clonotype has only a few counts. This chain connects TRBV28 to TRBJ2-2; TRBD1 might be the D (6 bases). Trimming took 8 bases from V and 5 from J, leaving 9 bases between them. The CDR3 runs 12 residues. CDR1 is MDHEN, CDR2 SYDVKM, per germline. The CDR3 reads CASGTRTGELFF. The CDR3 nucleotides are TGTGCCAGCGGGACACGGACCGGGGAGCTGTTTTTT.

This clonotype turned up a few times. The chain is built from TRBV25-1 and TRBJ2-3; no clear D gene. The CDR3 runs to 16 residues. V dropped 3 bases and J dropped 4 bases, with 17 bases sitting between them. Germline CDR1 MGHDK, CDR2 SYGVNS. Written as DNA, the CDR3 is TGTGCCAGCAGTGACGCCCCCCTGGGCGTAGCAGATACGCAGTATTTT. Amino acids: CASSDAPLGVADTQYF.

This clonotype was counted many times. The chain couples TRBV24-1 to TRBJ2-1, with 8 nucleotides matching TRBD1. The CDR3 covers 13 residues. Trimming cost V 3 bases and J 14 bases; bases outside gene matches: 8. CDR1 KGHDR and CDR2 SFDVKD come from the germline V gene. CDR3 sequence (DNA): TGTGCCACCAGTGATCCGGACAGGGCGGATAAGTTCTTC. Protein: CATSDPDRADKFF.

The chain carries TRBV5-1 and TRBJ2-1; D may be TRBD1 or TRBD2 (5 bases each). This CDR3 region has 15 residues. Germline V gives CDR1 SGHRS, CDR2 YFSETQ. Trimming removed 4 bases from V and 10 bases from J, with 21 bases in between. CDR3 amino acids: CASSIGTRRALEQFF. The CDR3 bases are TGCGCCAGCAGCATCGGGACGCGGAGAGCCCTCGAGCAGTTCTTC.

This clonotype was counted a few times. The genes are TRBV12-3 or TRBV12-4 and TRBJ2-5; 8 bases fit TRBD2. Trimming cost V 6 bases and J 5 bases; bases outside gene matches: 11. This CDR3 is 15 amino acids long. CDR3 DNA sequence: TGTGCCAGCAGGGGGAAGCGGGGGAGCTGGGAGACCCAGTACTTC. Protein product: CASRGKRGSWETQYF.

The rearrangement uses TRBV12-3 or TRBV12-4 and TRBJ2-3; D unclear. V was pared by 7 bases and J by 1 base, with 9 bases between. There are 13 residues in the CDR3. CDR3 sequence (DNA): TGTGCCAGCAAACAGTGGGGCACAGATACGCAGTATTTT. This translates into CASKQWGTDTQYF.

The chain combines TRBV5-1 with TRBJ1-2; the D is unclear. The V end was cut by 4 bases, the J end by 0 bases, with 13 bases between. CDR1 and CDR2 from the germline V gene are SGHRS and YFSETQ. CDR3 length: 15 amino acids. CDR3 sequence (DNA): TGCGCCAGCAGCAGGCTCCTTGACGCTAACTATGGCTACACCTTC. As protein: CASSRLLDANYGYTF. Full variable domain (missing parts from reference TRBV5-1 and TRBJ1-2): KAGVTQTPRYLIKTRGQQVTLSCSPISGHRSVSWYQQTPGQGLQFLFEYFSETQRNKGNFPGRFSGRQFSNSRSEMNVSTLELGDSALYLCASSRLLDANYGYTFGSGTRLTVV.

This clonotype was counted at least ten times. This rearrangement joins TRBV7-2 to TRBJ2-7; 8 bases match TRBD2. Trimming at V came to 1 base and at J to 0 bases, leaving 2 bases not matched to a gene. CDR3 size: 15 residues. The germline V gene has CDR1 SGHTA and CDR2 FQGNSA. CDR3 nucleotides: TGTGCCAGCAGCTTAGGCGGACTAGCCTCCTACGAGCAGTACGTC. Translated, it gives CASSLGGLASYEQYV.

This chain links TRBV18 with TRBJ2-5; TRBD1 agrees at 9 bases. The CDR3 runs to 15 residues. Germline lookup yields CDR1 KGHSH and CDR2 LQKENI. The junction had 6 bases not matched to a gene; V was cut back by 3 bases and J by 4 bases. CDR3: CASSPQGQGPETQYF. In nucleotides, the CDR3 is TGTGCCAGCTCACCTCAGGGACAGGGACCAGAGACCCAGTACTTC.

This clonotype has at least ten counts. V gene TRBV7-2 combines with J gene TRBJ1-5, with D hard to call. The CDR3 is made up of 13 amino acids. Germline lookup yields CDR1 SGHTA and CDR2 FQGNSA. Trimming left V 3 bases short and J 0 bases short, with 3 bases between. The CDR3 is CASSFDSNQPQHF. The DNA for the CDR3 is TGTGCCAGCAGCTTCGATAGCAATCAGCCCCAGCATTTT.

This clonotype was picked up a small number of times. V is TRBV4-3 and J is TRBJ1-2, with TRBD1 matching over 7 bases. This CDR3 spans 15 amino acids. Germline loops: CDR1 LGHNA, CDR2 YSLEER. The V gene end was trimmed by 4 bases and the J gene end by 4 bases; junction bases not matched to a gene: 9. Here the CDR3 DNA reads TGCGCCAGCAGCCCCTCGGGGGCAGGGGGCTATGGCTACACCTTC. Amino acids: CASSPSGAGGYGYTF.

The genes are TRBV3-1 and TRBJ2-2; 7 positions agree with TRBD2. Germline V gene lookup returns CDR1 LGHDT and CDR2 YNNKEL (reference sequence). Trimming removed 0 bases from V and 2 bases from J; junction bases left unmatched: 6. CDR3 length: 17 residues. CDR3 coding DNA: TGTGCCAGCAGCCAAGATTATAGACTAGCAAACACCGGGGAGCTGTTTTTT. Encoded protein: CASSQDYRLANTGELFF.

This clonotype was detected only a few times. The chain is built from TRBV6-2 or TRBV6-3 and TRBJ2-2; no clear D. Germline loops: CDR1 MNHEY, CDR2 SVGEGT. The CDR3 runs to 14 residues. V dropped 8 bases and J dropped 4 bases, with 14 bases sitting between them. CDR3 residues: CASQRNVGTGELFF. The CDR3 coding sequence is TGTGCCAGCCAACGAAACGTCGGCACCGGGGAGCTGTTTTTT.

This clonotype was picked up many times. The CDR3 sequence: CASSQVLLADTLNEQFF. CDR3 nucleotide sequence: TGTGCCAGCAGCCAAGTCCTTCTAGCGGACACGCTCAATGAGCAGTTCTTC. The V gene is TRBV4-2, the J gene TRBJ2-1; 7 nucleotides line up with TRBD2. Trimming at V came to 1 base and at J to 6 bases, leaving 12 bases not matched to a gene. CDR3 length equals 17 residues. Germline V gene sequence: CDR1 LGHNA, CDR2 YNFKEQ.

A few counts support this clonotype. V and J are TRBV27 and TRBJ1-1, with 7 bases matching TRBD1. This CDR3 is 14 amino acids long. The V and J ends lost 6 bases and 11 bases, in that order; junction bases with no gene match: 15. CDR1 and CDR2 from the germline V gene are MNHEY and SMNVEV (reference sequence). The CDR3 nucleotides read TGTGCCAGCAGGAGGTCGGGACAGACTTTAGGGGCTTTCTTT. This translates into CASRRSGQTLGAFF.

The chain couples TRBV4-3 to TRBJ1-6; D not resolved. The CDR3 runs 18 residues. Germline-derived CDR1 and CDR2 are LGHNA and YSLEER. V lost 0 bases, J lost 7 bases, and 19 bases lay in between. Here the CDR3 DNA reads TGCGCCAGCAGCCAAGAGGAAGCGGCGCCGGGATCCAATTCACCCCTCCACTTT. It specifies CASSQEEAAPGSNSPLHF.

In its sample, this clonotype was seen a few times. The V call is TRBV24-1, the J call TRBJ1-5, with 8 positions matching TRBD1. CDR3 size: 13 residues. Germline V gene lookup returns CDR1 KGHDR and CDR2 SFDVKD. V trimming: 7 bases; J trimming: 7 bases; junction bases outside the gene matches: 5. CDR3 DNA sequence: TGTGCCACCAGACAGGGGGAAGACCAGCCCCAGCATTTT. Translation gives CATRQGEDQPQHF.

This clonotype was counted between two and nine times. The chain carries TRBV2 and TRBJ2-1; D unresolved. CDR1 and CDR2 (germline): SNHLY, FYNNEI. Between the trimmed V and J ends, which lost 4 bases and 8 bases, there was a span of 6 bases. This CDR3 region has 11 residues. CDR3 in DNA: TGTGCCAGCAGTGGGTCCTATGAGCAGTTCTTC. This gives the protein CASSGSYEQFF.

The rearrangement uses TRBV29-1 and TRBJ1-1; no reliable D call. The CDR3 spans 12 residues. The V end was cut by 6 bases, the J end by 2 bases, with 10 bases between. The germline gives CDR1 SQVTM, CDR2 ANQGSEA. The CDR3 reads CSVARSNTEAFF. In DNA, the CDR3 is TGCAGCGTCGCCCGCTCCAACACTGAAGCTTTCTTT.

This clonotype was seen a handful of times. V is TRBV10-3 and J is TRBJ2-6, with D possibly matching TRBD1 (7 bases). Trimming pared 8 bases from V and 0 bases from J, leaving 14 bases between. The CDR3 is 16 residues long. CDR1 ENHRY and CDR2 SYGVKD come from the germline V gene. The CDR3 region is CAILAGQNSGANVLTF. For the CDR3, the DNA is TGTGCCATCCTCGCGGGACAGAACTCTGGGGCCAACGTCCTGACTTTC.

V usage is TRBV14 and J usage is TRBJ1-1, with D possibly matching TRBD1 (6 bases). The CDR3 is made up of 14 amino acids. V shed 3 bases and J shed 6 bases, with 14 bases lying between them. Germline CDR1 is SGHDN and CDR2 is FVKESK. The CDR3 is CASSHVTGLSEAFF. The CDR3 DNA sequence: TGTGCCAGCAGCCACGTAACAGGGCTATCTGAAGCTTTCTTT.

This clonotype was observed at least ten times. V is TRBV5-1 and J is TRBJ2-3, with D perhaps matching TRBD1 or TRBD2 (5 bases each). The V gene lost 3 bases and the J gene lost 2 bases, with 13 bases spanning the gap. Germline CDR1 is SGHRS and CDR2 is YFSETQ. The CDR3 spans 15 residues. The CDR3 DNA reads as TGCGCCAGCAGCTACCGGGACCGAGACACAGATACGCAGTATTTT. Protein sequence: CASSYRDRDTDTQYF.

This clonotype was counted between two and nine times. The chain recombines TRBV7-9 with TRBJ2-2; D remains ambiguous. V lost 2 bases to trimming and J lost 6 bases, with 16 bases between them. The CDR3 covers 16 residues. CDR1 SEHNR and CDR2 FQNEAQ come from the germline V gene (reference sequence). The CDR3 spells CASSLNLLVLSGELFF. CDR3 DNA sequence: TGTGCCAGCAGCTTAAATCTCTTAGTACTATCCGGGGAGCTGTTTTTT.

In its sample, this clonotype was seen a few times. The chain combines TRBV3-1 with TRBJ2-2; 9 bases match TRBD2. The V segment lost 1 base and the J segment 3 bases; nucleotides outside the gene matches: 6. Germline lookup yields CDR1 LGHDT and CDR2 YNNKEL (reference sequence). The CDR3 spans 17 residues. DNA for the CDR3: TGTGCCAGCAGCCAAGTGCGAGCGGGGGGCCACACCGGGGAGCTGTTTTTT. Translating gives CASSQVRAGGHTGELFF.